One and the same sample provided the 9 T cell receptor beta chains below, sequenced in a study of graft-versus-host responses after intestinal transplantation. Clones were read by immunoSEQ multiplex PCR, and TCRdb kept only the in-frame ones, dropping some. This sample has roughly 28,000 clones; about 85% occur once, and the top ten carry around 10%. Material: PBMCs, obtained about 460 days after intestinal transplantation. The origin of the receptors is a human patient who received an intestinal transplant, so some T cells may come from the graft donor.

The chain recombines TRBV30 with TRBJ1-2; a possible D gene is TRBD1 (5 bases). In germline, CDR1 is GTSNPN, CDR2 SVGIG (reference sequence). Trimming removed 3 bases from V and 6 bases from J, with 14 bases in between. The CDR3 is 13 residues long. CDR3 residues: CAWRRVGPNGYTF. CDR3 bases: TGTGCCTGGAGAAGAGTGGGGCCTAATGGCTACACCTTC.

V is TRBV18 and J is TRBJ2-1; 8 nucleotides agree with TRBD2. Germline V gene data show CDR1 as KGHSH and CDR2 as LQKENI. This CDR3 is 14 amino acids long. The J segment lost 4 bases and the V segment lost 1 base, leaving 0 bases of the junction unmatched. In DNA form, the CDR3 reads TGTGCCAGCTCACCACTAGCGGGGTACAATGAGCAGTTCTTC. Protein: CASSPLAGYNEQFF.

The chain is built from TRBV27 and TRBJ1-2, with 7 positions matching TRBD1. V shed 4 bases, J shed 2 bases, and the junction held 4 bases outside the gene matches. The CDR3 length is 14 residues. Germline V gene data show CDR1 as MNHEY and CDR2 as SMNVEV (reference sequence). CDR3 nucleotide sequence: TGTGCCAGCAGTTCTCCGGGACAGAACTATGGCTACACCTTC. Translation: CASSSPGQNYGYTF.

This clone was seen a handful of times. The chain recombines TRBV4-1 with TRBJ1-2; D call uncertain. Germline V lookup: CDR1 MGHRA, CDR2 YSYEKL. The CDR3 loop spans 12 amino acids. V was clipped by 2 bases and J by 2 bases, with 3 bases between them. Here the CDR3 DNA reads TGCGCCAGCAGCCAACAAAACTATGGCTACACCTTC. Residues: CASSQQNYGYTF.

The chain combines TRBV27 with TRBJ1-2; 9 nucleotides match TRBD1. This CDR3 contains 16 residues. CDR1 is MNHEY, CDR2 SMNVEV, per germline (reference sequence). V trimming: 1 base; J trimming: 3 bases; junction bases outside the gene matches: 6. CDR3 protein: CASSLFPGTGYYGYTF. The CDR3 coding sequence is TGTGCCAGCAGTTTATTCCCCGGGACAGGGTACTATGGCTACACCTTC.

V and J are TRBV7-2 and TRBJ1-5; D uncertain. V lost 4 bases to trimming and J lost 0 bases, with 7 bases between them. The CDR3 extends over 14 amino acids. Germline V gene lookup returns CDR1 SGHTA and CDR2 FQGNSA. The chain's CDR3 is CASSSRYSNQPQHF. The CDR3 DNA follows: TGTGCCAGCAGCTCCAGGTATAGCAATCAGCCCCAGCATTTT.

This chain links TRBV6-5 with TRBJ2-1, with D perhaps matching TRBD2 (5 bases). In germline, CDR1 is MNHEY, CDR2 SVGAGI. The CDR3 consists of 11 residues. V lost 4 bases to trimming and J lost 14 bases, with 12 bases between them. CDR3 in DNA: TGTGCCAGCAGTTTGGGTGTGAGGGAGTTCTTC. Encoded protein: CASSLGVREFF.

The chain is built from TRBV19 and TRBJ2-1; D ambiguous. CDR3 size: 14 residues. The V gene's germline CDR1 is LNHDA and CDR2 SQIVND (reference sequence). Trimming took 7 bases from V and 4 from J, leaving 14 bases between them. The CDR3 DNA sequence: TGTGCCAGTAACCGGAGAGGTGGATACAATGAGCAGTTCTTC. This sequence encodes CASNRRGGYNEQFF.

The CDR3 coding sequence is TGTGCCAGCAGTGAAGCGGAACAATATGGCTACACCTTC. Encoded protein: CASSEAEQYGYTF. The rearrangement links TRBV6-5 to TRBJ1-2; D gene unclear. Trimming left V 5 bases short and J 5 bases short, with 12 bases between. This CDR3 comprises 13 residues. CDR1 and CDR2 (germline): MNHEY, SVGAGI.